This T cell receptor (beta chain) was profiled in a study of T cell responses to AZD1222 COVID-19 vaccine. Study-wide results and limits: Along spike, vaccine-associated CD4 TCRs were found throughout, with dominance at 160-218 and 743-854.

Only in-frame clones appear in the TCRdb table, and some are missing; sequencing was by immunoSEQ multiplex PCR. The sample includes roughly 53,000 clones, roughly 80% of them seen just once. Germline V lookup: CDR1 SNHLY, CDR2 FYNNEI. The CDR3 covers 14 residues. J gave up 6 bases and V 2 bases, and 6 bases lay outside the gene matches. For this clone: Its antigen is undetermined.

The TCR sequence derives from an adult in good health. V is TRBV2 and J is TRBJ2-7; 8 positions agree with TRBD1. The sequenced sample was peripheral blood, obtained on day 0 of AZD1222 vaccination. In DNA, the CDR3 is TGTGCCAGCAGTGAATTGGACAGGGCGTCCGAGCAGTACTTC. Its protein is CASSELDRASEQYF.